A single sample is the source of the 17 T cell receptor beta chains below, sequenced in a study of blood T cell repertoires in COVID-19. Libraries were prepared by immunoSEQ multiplex PCR; TCRdb keeps only in-frame clonotypes and omits some of them. The sample lists 200,000 to 250,000 clones; 84% were seen once. The specimen sequenced was PBMCs or T cells enriched from blood (not recorded which). The receptors were gathered from a man aged 55 to 70 who had recovered from COVID-19.

The chain employs TRBV5-8 and TRBJ2-7; maybe TRBD2 (6 bases). V gave up 4 bases and J gave up 3 bases, with 11 bases separating them. This CDR3 is 13 amino acids long. Germline V CDR1 and CDR2: SGHTS, YDEGEE. CDR3 sequence reads: CASSPGEDYEQYF. In DNA, the CDR3 is TGTGCCAGCAGCCCCGGGGAGGACTACGAGCAGTACTTC.

The chain uses TRBV14 and TRBJ2-7; D gene ambiguous. Germline V gene sequence: CDR1 SGHDN, CDR2 FVKESK. Between the trimmed V and J ends, which lost 0 bases and 0 bases, there was a span of 15 bases. This CDR3 has 17 residues. CDR3: CASSQDVSPGYSYEQYF. For the CDR3, the DNA is TGTGCCAGCAGCCAAGATGTATCACCCGGGTACTCCTACGAGCAGTACTTC.

CDR3 in amino acids: CASSRQSANTGELFF. Written as DNA, the CDR3 is TGTGCCAGCAGCCGACAGTCAGCGAACACCGGGGAGCTGTTTTTT. The chain carries TRBV6-2 or TRBV6-3 and TRBJ2-2, with D possibly matching TRBD1 (5 bases). Germline CDR1 and CDR2: MNHEY and SVGEGT. V was clipped by 6 bases and J by 0 bases, with 11 bases between them. This CDR3 contains 15 residues.

The chain links TRBV19 to TRBJ1-2; 7 nucleotides align to TRBD1. V lost 4 bases to trimming and J lost 8 bases; unmatched junction nucleotides: 10. CDR3 length: 14 residues. Germline-derived CDR1 and CDR2 are LNHDA and SQIVND (reference sequence). CDR3: CASSRTGAGWGYTF. In nucleotides, the CDR3 is TGTGCCAGTAGTAGAACAGGGGCCGGGTGGGGCTACACCTTC.

This clone was found once. The sample holds other DNA sequences that translate to the same CDR3. The rearrangement links TRBV5-8 to TRBJ1-5; D call uncertain. Deletions cut 0 bases from V and 3 bases from J, with 4 bases between. Germline V gene lookup returns CDR1 SGHTS and CDR2 YDEGEE. This CDR3 region has 13 residues. CDR3 sequence: CASSLVLNQPQHF. CDR3 DNA: TGTGCCAGCAGCTTGGTCCTCAATCAGCCCCAGCATTTT.

The rearrangement joins TRBV28 to TRBJ1-1; D is unresolved. Germline CDR1 reads MDHEN; CDR2 reads SYDVKM. The CDR3 is 14 residues long. V lost 5 bases and J 5 bases, leaving 15 bases between the germline ends. CDR3 DNA sequence: TGTGCCAGCAGTACGGGTGGGAGGGTAACTGAAGCTTTCTTT. Translation: CASSTGGRVTEAFF.

The rearrangement joins TRBV4-1 to TRBJ1-2; D remains ambiguous. This CDR3 has 18 residues. Deletions cut 1 base from V and 0 bases from J, with 18 bases between. CDR1 is MGHRA and CDR2 is YSYEKL in the germline V gene. CDR3 sequence: CASSQGNLEGIPNYGYTF. Written as DNA, the CDR3 is TGCGCCAGCAGCCAAGGTAACCTTGAGGGAATCCCTAACTATGGCTACACCTTC.

This clone has a single count. The chain links TRBV19 to TRBJ1-5, with 9 bases identical to TRBD1. V gave up 6 bases and J gave up 6 bases; unmatched junction bases: 9. Germline V lookup: CDR1 LNHDA, CDR2 SQIVND (reference sequence). The CDR3 runs 15 residues. The CDR3 DNA is TGTGCCAGTAGCCCCGGGACAGGGTTTGTTCAGCCCCAGCATTTT. As protein: CASSPGTGFVQPQHF.

CDR3 sequence (DNA): TGCAGCGTGGAAACAGGGTCATGGGGCTACACCTTC. Residues: CSVETGSWGYTF. This sequence joins TRBV29-1 and TRBJ1-2, with a weak D call TRBD1 (6 bases). V was clipped by 6 bases and J by 8 bases, with 16 bases between them. Germline CDR1 is SQVTM and CDR2 is ANQGSEA. CDR3 length equals 12 residues. The complete variable domain, with remaining parts taken from reference TRBV29-1 and TRBJ1-2, reads SAVISQKPSRDICQRGTSLTIQCQVDSQVTMMFWYRQQPGQSLTLIATANQGSEATYESGFVIDKFPISRPNLTFSTLTVSNMSPEDSSIYLCSVETGSWGYTFGSGTRLTVV.

This clone appeared once. The chain carries TRBV7-2 and TRBJ2-5, with D possibly being TRBD1 (6 bases). This CDR3 is 14 amino acids long. CDR1 SGHTA and CDR2 FQGNSA come from the germline V gene. Trimming took 5 bases from V and 0 from J, leaving 10 bases between them. This chain's CDR3 is CASSPRDNQETQYF. The CDR3 DNA is TGTGCCAGCAGCCCCCGGGACAACCAAGAGACCCAGTACTTC.

The chain combines TRBV2 with TRBJ2-2; the D gene is possibly TRBD1 (6 bases). The CDR3 sequence is 14 residues long. V was clipped by 7 bases and J by 3 bases, with 12 bases between them. Germline CDR1 reads SNHLY; CDR2 reads FYNNEI. CDR3 nucleotides: TGTGCCAGCACCGGACAGATTTACACCGGGGAGCTGTTTTTT. This encodes CASTGQIYTGELFF.

The rearrangement joins TRBV7-6 to TRBJ1-1, with D perhaps TRBD1 (6 bases). The ends were cut back, 1 base at V and 1 base at J, with 7 bases in the middle. The CDR3 is 14 amino acids. Germline CDR1 reads SGHVS; CDR2 reads FNYEAQ. The CDR3 nucleotides read TGTGCCAGCAGCTTAGTAGGGGGGAACACTGAAGCTTTCTTT. Translating gives CASSLVGGNTEAFF.

V and J are TRBV7-9 and TRBJ2-2, with 7 bases that match TRBD1. The V segment lost 2 bases and the J segment 1 base; nucleotides outside the gene matches: 10. This CDR3 is 18 amino acids long. The germline CDR1 and CDR2 sequences are SEHNR and FQNEAQ (reference sequence). This CDR3 is CASSLIGRDRKNTGELFF. The CDR3 coding sequence is TGTGCCAGCAGCTTAATAGGCCGGGACAGAAAGAACACCGGGGAGCTGTTTTTT.

This clone ranks as medium-sized. The chain joins TRBV7-9 to TRBJ1-2; 12 nucleotides align to TRBD1. The CDR3 length is 13 residues. The V and J ends lost 5 bases and 11 bases, in that order; junction bases with no gene match: 6. CDR1 is SEHNR and CDR2 is FQNEAQ in the germline V gene (reference sequence). CDR3 sequence (DNA): TGTGCCAGCAGCGAGGGACAGGGGGCTAGGTACACCTTC. Amino acid sequence: CASSEGQGARYTF.

The rearrangement joins TRBV30 to TRBJ1-2; 7 nucleotides align to TRBD1. J lost 8 bases, V lost 0 bases, and 6 bases had no gene match. The CDR3 is 13 residues long. Germline assignment: CDR1 GTSNPN and CDR2 SVGIG (reference sequence). The CDR3 loop is CAWSVRQGVGYTF. DNA for the CDR3: TGTGCCTGGAGTGTTAGGCAGGGGGTGGGCTACACCTTC. The variable domain in full, completed from reference TRBV30 and TRBJ1-2, reads SQTIHQWPATLVQPVGSPLSLECTVEGTSNPNLYWYRQAAGRGLQLLFYSVGIGQISSEVPQNLSASRPQDRQFILSSKKLLLSDSGFYLCAWSVRQGVGYTFGSGTRLTVV.

The rearrangement links TRBV7-9 to TRBJ2-1; D might be TRBD2 (6 bases). The V gene's germline CDR1 is SEHNR and CDR2 FQNEAQ (reference sequence). Trimming took 6 bases from V and 0 from J, leaving 18 bases between them. This CDR3 is 17 amino acids long. CDR3 nucleotides: TGTGCCAGCAGTCCACTGGGCGGGGCCGACTCCTACAATGAGCAGTTCTTC. Translation: CASSPLGGADSYNEQFF.

The rearrangement links TRBV28 to TRBJ2-3; D is possibly TRBD1 (5 bases). Per the germline V gene, CDR1 is MDHEN and CDR2 is SYDVKM. This CDR3 has 13 residues. Trimming took 5 bases from V and 10 from J, leaving 16 bases between them. CDR3 region: CASSTLGVFAQYF. CDR3 DNA: TGTGCCAGCAGTACCCTAGGGGTGTTTGCGCAGTATTTT.